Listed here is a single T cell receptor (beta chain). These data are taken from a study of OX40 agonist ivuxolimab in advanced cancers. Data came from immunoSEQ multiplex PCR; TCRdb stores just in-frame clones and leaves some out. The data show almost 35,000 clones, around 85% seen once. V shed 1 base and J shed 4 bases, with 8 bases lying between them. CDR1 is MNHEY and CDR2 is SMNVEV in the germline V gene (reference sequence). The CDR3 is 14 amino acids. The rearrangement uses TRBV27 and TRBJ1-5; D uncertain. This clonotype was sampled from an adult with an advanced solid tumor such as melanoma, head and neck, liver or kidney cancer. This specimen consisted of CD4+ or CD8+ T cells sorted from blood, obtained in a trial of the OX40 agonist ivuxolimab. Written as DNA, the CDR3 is TGTGCCAGCAGTTTATTGTACGGGAATCAGCCCCAGCATTTT. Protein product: CASSLLYGNQPQHF.